A selection of T cell receptor beta chains follows, all from one sample in a study of T cell responses to AZD1222 COVID-19 vaccine. This table comes from immunoSEQ multiplex PCR, and its TCRdb copy is limited to in-frame clones, with some not included. The repertoire has about 220,000 clones, about 93% of them found once; the top ten carry 0.9% to 1.1%. Material: peripheral blood, obtained on day 0 of MenACWY control vaccination. The receptor source for this set is an adult in good health. The CDR3 runs from the conserved cysteine through the conserved F or W. D genes are given only for firm matches. The size of a clone is reported for some rows only, either as once, few or many, or as a class for expanded clones.

abundance | d_gene | j_gene | v_gene | CDR3aa | CDR3nt
NA | NA | TRBJ1-4 | TRBV14 | CASSHGLGVGEKLFF | TGTGCCAGCAGCCACGGGCTCGGTGTGGGTGAAAAACTGTTTTTT
NA | NA | TRBJ1-4 | TRBV2 | CASSWGSRGPTNEKLFF | TGTGCCAGCAGTTGGGGTTCGCGGGGGCCGACTAATGAAAAACTGTTTTTT
NA | NA | TRBJ1-5 | TRBV6-5 | CASSWEQGGNQPQHF | TGTGCCAGCAGTTGGGAACAGGGAGGCAATCAGCCCCAGCATTTT
NA | TRBD1 | TRBJ1-1 | TRBV5-1 | CASSLNRGHEAFF | TGCGCCAGCAGCCTAAACAGGGGTCATGAAGCTTTCTTT
NA | NA | TRBJ1-4 | TRBV18 | CATRGEVNEKLFF | TGTGCCACCAGAGGGGAGGTGAATGAAAAACTGTTTTTT
once | NA | TRBJ1-1 | TRBV18 | CASSQETEAFF | TGTGCCAGCTCACAGGAAACTGAAGCTTTCTTT
NA | NA | TRBJ2-3 | TRBV6-4 | CASSDSAGATDTQYF | TGTGCCAGCAGTGACTCGGCGGGGGCCACAGATACGCAGTATTTT
NA | TRBD1 | TRBJ1-5 | TRBV19 | CASNNRGFQPQHF | TGTGCCAGTAATAACAGGGGGTTTCAGCCCCAGCATTTT
NA | NA | TRBJ1-6 | TRBV12-3/TRBV12-4 | CASRGNNSPLHF | TGTGCCAGCAGGGGCAACAATTCACCCCTCCACTTT
NA | TRBD1 | TRBJ2-5 | TRBV4-1 | CASSQDRDRARETQYF | TGCGCCAGCAGCCAAGATAGAGACAGGGCGCGCGAGACCCAGTACTTC
NA | NA | TRBJ1-1 | TRBV27 | CASSRVLNTEAFF | TGTGCCAGCAGCCGGGTCTTGAACACTGAAGCTTTCTTT
NA | NA | TRBJ1-2 | TRBV3-1/TRBV3-2 | CASSKQGSNYGYTF | TGTGCCAGCAGTAAACAGGGAAGCAACTATGGCTACACCTTC
NA | TRBD2 | TRBJ2-2 | TRBV6-4 | CASSEGTSAGELFF | TGTGCCAGCAGTGAGGGGACTAGCGCCGGGGAGCTGTTTTTT
NA | TRBD1 | TRBJ1-3 | TRBV5-6 | CASSSTDRGAGNTIYF | TGTGCCAGCAGCTCTACGGACAGGGGAGCTGGAAACACCATATATTTT
NA | NA | TRBJ2-1 | TRBV9 | CASSVGPQDNEQFF | TGTGCCAGCAGCGTAGGCCCCCAAGACAATGAGCAGTTCTTC
NA | NA | TRBJ1-3 | TRBV7-8 | CASSTSGNSGNTIYF | TGTGCCAGCAGCACCTCAGGGAACTCTGGAAACACCATATATTTT
NA | NA | TRBJ1-3 | TRBV27 | CASSLSGLGNTIYF | TGTGCCAGCAGTTTATCGGGATTAGGAAACACCATATATTTT
NA | NA | TRBJ1-1 | TRBV5-1 | CASSLQRGGNTEAFF | TGCGCCAGCAGCTTGCAGCGAGGGGGGAACACTGAAGCTTTCTTT
NA | NA | TRBJ1-5 | TRBV30 | CAWARGGNQPQHF | TGTGCCTGGGCGAGGGGAGGCAATCAGCCCCAGCATTTT
NA | NA | TRBJ1-1 | TRBV7-9 | CASSLDTGGAFF | TGTGCCAGCAGCCTCGACACGGGGGGGGCTTTCTTT
NA | NA | TRBJ1-5 | TRBV7-2 | CASSLAVLYSNQPQHF | TGTGCCAGCAGCTTAGCCGTGCTATATAGCAATCAGCCCCAGCATTTT
NA | NA | TRBJ2-7 | TRBV18 | CASSLNYEQYF | TGTGCCAGCTCACTCAACTACGAGCAGTACTTC
NA | TRBD2 | TRBJ2-2 | TRBV18 | CASSPRIAGETGELFF | TGTGCCAGCTCACCGCGTATAGCGGGGGAGACCGGGGAGCTGTTTTTT
NA | TRBD1 | TRBJ1-3 | TRBV7-9 | CASSTVGQGLGNTIYF | TGTGCCAGCAGTACTGTTGGACAGGGCTTGGGAAACACCATATATTTT
NA | NA | TRBJ1-2 | TRBV3-1/TRBV3-2 | CASSHGPQYGYTF | TGTGCCAGCAGCCACGGGCCACAATATGGCTACACCTTC
NA | NA | TRBJ1-4 | TRBV4-2 | CASSQDTGGANEKLFF | TGTGCCAGCAGCCAAGATACGGGGGGGGCTAATGAAAAACTGTTTTTT
NA | TRBD1 | TRBJ2-3 | TRBV7-2 | CASSLVGQGAKTDTQYF | TGTGCCAGCAGCTTAGTGGGGCAGGGGGCGAAGACAGATACGCAGTATTTT
NA | NA | TRBJ2-5 | TRBV2 | CASTLGASVQETQYF | TGTGCCAGCACGCTGGGAGCCAGTGTCCAAGAGACCCAGTACTTC
NA | TRBD1 | TRBJ1-1 | TRBV6-4 | CASRDTGGGSTEAFF | TGTGCCAGCAGAGATACAGGGGGGGGGAGCACTGAAGCTTTCTTT
once | NA | TRBJ1-1 | TRBV28 | CASSGGTEAFF | TGTGCCAGTTCGGGAGGTACTGAAGCTTTCTTT
NA | NA | TRBJ2-2 | TRBV3-1/TRBV3-2 | CASSQVEGGTGELFF | TGTGCCAGCAGCCAAGTCGAGGGGGGCACCGGGGAGCTGTTTTTT
NA | NA | TRBJ2-5 | TRBV2 | CASRPTGVRETQYF | TGTGCCAGCAGGCCCACGGGGGTGAGGGAGACCCAGTACTTC
NA | NA | TRBJ1-6 | TRBV6-4 | CASRGDPSSYNSPLHF | TGTGCCAGCAGGGGGGATCCAAGCTCCTATAATTCACCCCTCCACTTT
NA | TRBD1 | TRBJ1-1 | TRBV24-1 | CATSEPGTEEAFF | TGTGCCACCAGTGAACCCGGGACAGAGGAAGCTTTCTTT
NA | TRBD1 | TRBJ1-1 | TRBV4-1 | CASSRWTGATEAFF | TGCGCCAGCAGCCGGTGGACAGGGGCCACTGAAGCTTTCTTT
NA | NA | TRBJ1-2 | TRBV7-9 | CASSLVGVGYTF | TGTGCCAGCAGCTTAGTAGGGGTCGGCTACACCTTC
NA | NA | TRBJ1-1 | TRBV6-2/TRBV6-3 | CASSRTAYTEAFF | TGTGCCAGCAGTAGGACAGCATACACTGAAGCTTTCTTT
NA | TRBD2 | TRBJ2-2 | TRBV3-1/TRBV3-2 | CASSQGVAGAIANTGELFF | TGTGCCAGCAGCCAAGGGGTAGCGGGGGCGATCGCGAACACCGGGGAGCTGTTTTTT
NA | NA | TRBJ2-7 | TRBV27 | CASSLVHYYEQYF | TGTGCCAGCAGTTTGGTTCATTACTACGAGCAGTACTTC
NA | TRBD1 | TRBJ1-1 | TRBV29-1 | CSADDRVTEAFF | TGCAGCGCCGACGACAGGGTGACTGAAGCTTTCTTT
NA | NA | TRBJ1-1 | TRBV18 | CASSPRSGETTEAFF | TGTGCCAGCTCACCAAGGAGTGGAGAGACAACTGAAGCTTTCTTT
NA | NA | TRBJ2-5 | TRBV28 | CASRGGSQETQYF | TGTGCCAGCAGAGGGGGGTCACAAGAGACCCAGTACTTC
NA | NA | TRBJ1-1 | TRBV7-9 | CASSLTVNTEAFF | TGTGCCAGCAGCCTGACAGTGAACACTGAAGCTTTCTTT
NA | TRBD1 | TRBJ2-1 | TRBV5-1 | CASSLQGDYNEQFF | TGCGCCAGCAGCTTGCAGGGGGACTACAATGAGCAGTTCTTC
few | TRBD1 | TRBJ1-1 | TRBV6-5 | CASRTTGKSTEAFF | TGTGCCAGCAGAACGACAGGGAAAAGCACTGAAGCTTTCTTT
NA | NA | TRBJ1-6 | TRBV27 | CASSIGGSYNSPLHF | TGTGCCAGCAGCATCGGGGGGTCCTATAATTCACCCCTCCACTTT
NA | TRBD1 | TRBJ1-3 | TRBV30 | CAWIAGGAFRSSGNTIYF | TGTGCCTGGATTGCAGGGGGAGCTTTTAGGAGTTCTGGAAACACCATATATTTT
NA | NA | TRBJ1-5 | TRBV18 | CASSPSKGAGWPQHF | TGTGCCAGCTCACCCTCTAAAGGGGCAGGGTGGCCCCAGCATTTT
NA | NA | TRBJ1-6 | TRBV6-5 | CASSLLTSPLHF | TGTGCCAGCAGTTTATTGACCTCACCCCTCCACTTT
NA | NA | TRBJ1-1 | TRBV5-1 | CASSLASRINTEAFF | TGCGCCAGCAGCTTGGCTTCTAGGATTAACACTGAAGCTTTCTTT
NA | NA | TRBJ2-3 | TRBV24-1 | CATSDLPDTQYF | TGTGCCACCAGTGATTTACCAGATACGCAGTATTTT
NA | NA | TRBJ1-2 | TRBV28 | CASSLYSGTGYTF | TGTGCCAGCAGTTTATATTCGGGGACTGGCTACACCTTC
NA | TRBD2 | TRBJ2-5 | TRBV2 | CASSWIRGGETQYF | TGTGCCAGCAGTTGGATTCGGGGAGGGGAGACCCAGTACTTC
NA | TRBD1 | TRBJ1-1 | TRBV2 | CASSLQGRMNTEAFF | TGTGCCAGCAGTTTACAGGGGAGGATGAACACTGAAGCTTTCTTT
NA | TRBD2 | TRBJ2-1 | TRBV6-5 | CASSLAGGFYNEQFF | TGTGCCAGCAGTCTAGCGGGGGGGTTCTACAATGAGCAGTTCTTC
NA | NA | TRBJ1-1 | TRBV28 | CASSARGVRYTEAFF | TGTGCCAGCAGTGCCCGCGGAGTGAGGTACACTGAAGCTTTCTTT
once | TRBD1 | TRBJ1-2 | TRBV7-9 | CASSLAGQGVGYTF | TGTGCCAGCAGCTTAGCGGGACAGGGTGTCGGCTACACCTTC
NA | TRBD1 | TRBJ2-1 | TRBV4-2 | CASSQDLLRQGSRNEQFF | TGTGCCAGCAGCCAAGATCTCCTGAGACAGGGTAGTCGCAATGAGCAGTTCTTC
NA | NA | TRBJ1-4 | TRBV6-5 | CASRFTGTREKLFF | TGTGCCAGCAGATTTACAGGGACGCGTGAAAAACTGTTTTTT
NA | TRBD1 | TRBJ1-5 | TRBV28 | CASSLRGYNQPQHF | TGTGCCAGCAGCCTCAGGGGGTACAATCAGCCCCAGCATTTT